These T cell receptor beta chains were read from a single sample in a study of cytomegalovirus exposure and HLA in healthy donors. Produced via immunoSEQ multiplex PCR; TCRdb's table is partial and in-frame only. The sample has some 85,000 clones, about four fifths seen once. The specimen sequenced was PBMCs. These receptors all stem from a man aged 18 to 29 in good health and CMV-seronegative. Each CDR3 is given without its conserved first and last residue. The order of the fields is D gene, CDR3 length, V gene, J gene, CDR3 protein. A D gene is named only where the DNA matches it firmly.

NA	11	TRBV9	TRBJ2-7	ASSVGPLNEQY
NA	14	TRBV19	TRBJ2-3	ASSMDAAKATDTQY
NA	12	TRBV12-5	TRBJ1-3	ASGRGQPGNTIY
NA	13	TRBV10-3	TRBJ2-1	AISGGGRVNNEQF
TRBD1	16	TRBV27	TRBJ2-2	ASSSRKRDRGHTGELF
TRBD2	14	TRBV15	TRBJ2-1	ATSTGGPSSYNEQF
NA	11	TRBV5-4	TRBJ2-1	ASSLQAEDEQF
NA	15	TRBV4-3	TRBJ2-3	ASSQDRDIGGGDTQY
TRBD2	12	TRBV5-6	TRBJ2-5	ASSTGGSLETQY
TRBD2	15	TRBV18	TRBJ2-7	ASSEGLAGGGSYEQY
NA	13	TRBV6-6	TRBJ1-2	ASSLTTGTPYGYT
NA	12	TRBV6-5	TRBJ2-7	ASRGPIKTTGQY
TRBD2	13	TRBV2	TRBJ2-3	ASSETSGIGGTQY
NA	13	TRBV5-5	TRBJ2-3	ASSPLSVGTDTQY
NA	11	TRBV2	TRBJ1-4	ASKGGTNEKLF
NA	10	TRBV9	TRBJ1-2	ASSVAGNGYT
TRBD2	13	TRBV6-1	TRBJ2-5	ASSVYGGSRETQY
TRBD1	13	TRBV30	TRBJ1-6	AWSVVDRVGFTLH
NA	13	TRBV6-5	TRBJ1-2	ASSTTREANYGYT
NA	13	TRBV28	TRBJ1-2	ASSLGGAQHYGYT
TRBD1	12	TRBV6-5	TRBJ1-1	ASSDRGLNTEAF
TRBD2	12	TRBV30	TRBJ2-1	AWSAGGGSEGEF
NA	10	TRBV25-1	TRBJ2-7	ASGTVMAEQY
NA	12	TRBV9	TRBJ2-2	ASSATGNTGELF
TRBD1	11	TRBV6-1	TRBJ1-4	ASNRQGKEKLF
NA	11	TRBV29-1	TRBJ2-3	SVEPTRGDTQY
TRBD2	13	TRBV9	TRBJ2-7	ASSVGTSGGDEQY
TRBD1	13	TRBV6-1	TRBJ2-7	ASSEPGGPTYEQY
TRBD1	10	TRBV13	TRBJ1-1	ASSFRAGGAF
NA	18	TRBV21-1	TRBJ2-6	ASSILKKGSFNSGANVLT
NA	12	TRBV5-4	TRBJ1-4	ASSLGGGNEKLF
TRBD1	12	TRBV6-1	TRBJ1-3	ASSASGTGFTIY
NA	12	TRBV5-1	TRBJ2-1	ASSFRVEIRSQF
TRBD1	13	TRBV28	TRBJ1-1	ATDRDRSLNTEAF
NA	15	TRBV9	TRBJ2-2	ASSVPERAANTGELF
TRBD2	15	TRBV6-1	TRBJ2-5	ASSEGGTSGRAVSQY
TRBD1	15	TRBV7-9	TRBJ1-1	ASSLGGGHRGLTEAF
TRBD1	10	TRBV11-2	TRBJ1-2	ASSPAPGQYT
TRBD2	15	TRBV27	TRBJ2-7	ASSPTGTSGWGSEQY
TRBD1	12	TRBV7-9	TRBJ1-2	ASSLDHRGPGYT
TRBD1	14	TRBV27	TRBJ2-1	ASSLRTGTIYNEQF
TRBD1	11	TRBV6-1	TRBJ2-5	ASSRDRDETQY
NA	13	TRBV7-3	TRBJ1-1	ASSLDGGPNTEAF
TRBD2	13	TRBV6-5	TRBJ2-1	ASTPAGLESREQF
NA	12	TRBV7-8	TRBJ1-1	ASSLLRSNTEAF
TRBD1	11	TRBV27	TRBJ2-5	ATHRGSGETQY